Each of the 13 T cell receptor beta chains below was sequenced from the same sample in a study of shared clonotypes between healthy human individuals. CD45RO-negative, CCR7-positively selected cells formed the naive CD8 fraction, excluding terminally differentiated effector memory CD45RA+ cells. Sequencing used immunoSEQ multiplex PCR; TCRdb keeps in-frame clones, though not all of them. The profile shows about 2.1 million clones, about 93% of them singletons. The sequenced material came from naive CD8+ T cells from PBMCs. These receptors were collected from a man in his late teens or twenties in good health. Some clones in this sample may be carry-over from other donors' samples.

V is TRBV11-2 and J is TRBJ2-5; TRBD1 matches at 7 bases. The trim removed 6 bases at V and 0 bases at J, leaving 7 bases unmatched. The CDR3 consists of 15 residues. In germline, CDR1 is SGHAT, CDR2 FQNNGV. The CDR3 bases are TGTGCCAGCAGGGCGGCAGGGGGATACCAAGAGACCCAGTACTTC. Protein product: CASRAAGGYQETQYF.

The CDR3 here is CASSSLGTESYGYTF. In nucleotides, the CDR3 is TGTGCCAGCAGCTCCCTCGGGACCGAATCCTATGGCTACACCTTC. V is TRBV13 and J is TRBJ1-2, with a weak D call TRBD1 (5 bases). Germline loops: CDR1 PRHDT, CDR2 FYEKMQ (reference sequence). With 4 bases removed from V and 4 bases from J, the gap between germline ends came to 16 bases. The CDR3 length is 15 residues.

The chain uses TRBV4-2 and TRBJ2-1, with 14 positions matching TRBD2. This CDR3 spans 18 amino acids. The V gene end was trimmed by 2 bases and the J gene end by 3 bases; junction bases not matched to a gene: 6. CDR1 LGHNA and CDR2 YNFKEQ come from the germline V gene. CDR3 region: CASSQLGLAGEGYNEQFF. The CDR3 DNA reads TGTGCCAGCAGCCAACTGGGACTAGCGGGAGAGGGCTACAATGAGCAGTTCTTC.

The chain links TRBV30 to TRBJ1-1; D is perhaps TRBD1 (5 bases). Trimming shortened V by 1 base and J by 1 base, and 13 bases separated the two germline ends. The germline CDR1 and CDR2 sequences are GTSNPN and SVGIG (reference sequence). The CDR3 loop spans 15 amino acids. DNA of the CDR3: TGTGCCTGGAGTGAAGGATCCGGGGGGAACACTGAAGCTTTCTTT. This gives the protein CAWSEGSGGNTEAFF.

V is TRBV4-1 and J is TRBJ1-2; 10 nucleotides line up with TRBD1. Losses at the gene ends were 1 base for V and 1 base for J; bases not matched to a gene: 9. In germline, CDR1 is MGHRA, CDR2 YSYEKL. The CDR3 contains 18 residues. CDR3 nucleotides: TGCGCCAGCAGCCAAGCCGGGACAGGGGTTTTCTTTAACTATGGCTACACCTTC. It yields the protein CASSQAGTGVFFNYGYTF.

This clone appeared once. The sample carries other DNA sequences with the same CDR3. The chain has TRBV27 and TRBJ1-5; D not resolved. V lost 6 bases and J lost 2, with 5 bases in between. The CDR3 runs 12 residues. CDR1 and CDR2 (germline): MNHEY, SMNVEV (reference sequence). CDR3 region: CASRRGNQPQHF. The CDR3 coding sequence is TGTGCCAGCAGGAGGGGCAATCAGCCCCAGCATTTT.

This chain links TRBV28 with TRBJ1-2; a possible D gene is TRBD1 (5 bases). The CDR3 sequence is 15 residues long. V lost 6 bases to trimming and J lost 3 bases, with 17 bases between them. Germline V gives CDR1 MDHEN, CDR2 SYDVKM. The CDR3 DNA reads TGTGCCAGCAGCGCACACAGAGAAGGGGACTATGGCTACACCTTC. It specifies CASSAHREGDYGYTF.

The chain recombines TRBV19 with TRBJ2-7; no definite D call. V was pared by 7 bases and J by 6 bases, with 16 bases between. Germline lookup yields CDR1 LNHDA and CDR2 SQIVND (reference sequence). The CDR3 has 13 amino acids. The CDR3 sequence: CASNEDPSAEQYF. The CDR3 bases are TGTGCCAGTAACGAAGACCCCTCAGCCGAGCAGTACTTC. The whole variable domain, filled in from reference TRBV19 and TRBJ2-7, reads DGGITQSPKYLFRKEGQNVTLSCEQNLNHDAMYWYRQDPGQGLRLIYYSQIVNDFQKGDIAEGYSVSREKKESFPLTVTSAQKNPTAFYLCASNEDPSAEQYFGPGTRLTVT.

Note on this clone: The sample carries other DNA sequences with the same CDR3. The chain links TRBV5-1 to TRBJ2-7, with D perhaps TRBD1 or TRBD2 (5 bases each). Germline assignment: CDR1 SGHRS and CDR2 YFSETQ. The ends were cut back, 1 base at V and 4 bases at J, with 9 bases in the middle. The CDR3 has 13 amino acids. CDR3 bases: TGCGCCAGCAGCTTGACCGGGGCGTACGAGCAGTACTTC. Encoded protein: CASSLTGAYEQYF. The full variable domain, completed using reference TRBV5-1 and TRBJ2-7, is KAGVTQTPRYLIKTRGQQVTLSCSPISGHRSVSWYQQTPGQGLQFLFEYFSETQRNKGNFPGRFSGRQFSNSRSEMNVSTLELGDSALYLCASSLTGAYEQYFGPGTRLTVT.

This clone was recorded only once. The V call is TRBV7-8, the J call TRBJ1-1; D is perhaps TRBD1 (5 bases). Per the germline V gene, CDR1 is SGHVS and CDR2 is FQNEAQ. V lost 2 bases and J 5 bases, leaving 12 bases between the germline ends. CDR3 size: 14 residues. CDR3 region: CASSLRLKGTEAFF. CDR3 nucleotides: TGTGCCAGCAGCTTACGACTAAAGGGGACTGAAGCTTTCTTT. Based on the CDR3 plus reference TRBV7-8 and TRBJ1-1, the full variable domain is GAGVSQSPRYKVAKRGQDVALRCDPISGHVSLFWYQQALGQGPEFLTYFQNEAQLDKSGLPSDRFFAERPEGSVSTLKIQRTQQEDSAVYLCASSLRLKGTEAFFGQGTRLTVV.

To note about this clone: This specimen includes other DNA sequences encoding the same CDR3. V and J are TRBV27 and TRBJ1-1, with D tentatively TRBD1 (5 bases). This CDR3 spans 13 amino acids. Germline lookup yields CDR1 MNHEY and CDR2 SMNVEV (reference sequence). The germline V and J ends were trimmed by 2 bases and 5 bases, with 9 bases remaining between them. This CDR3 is CASSLEGRTEAFF. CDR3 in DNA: TGTGCCAGCAGTTTAGAGGGGCGAACTGAAGCTTTCTTT.

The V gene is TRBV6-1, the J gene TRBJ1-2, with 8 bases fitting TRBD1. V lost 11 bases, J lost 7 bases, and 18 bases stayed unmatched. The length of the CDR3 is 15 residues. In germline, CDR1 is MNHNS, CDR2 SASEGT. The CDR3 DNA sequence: TGTGCCGGCGACCCTCCGGACAGGGTCTTTGGTGGCTACACCTTC. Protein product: CAGDPPDRVFGGYTF.

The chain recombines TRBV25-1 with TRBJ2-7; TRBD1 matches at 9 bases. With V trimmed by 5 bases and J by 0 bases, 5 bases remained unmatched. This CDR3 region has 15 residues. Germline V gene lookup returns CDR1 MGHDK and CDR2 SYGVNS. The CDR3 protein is CASSPGTGSSYEQYF. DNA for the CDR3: TGTGCCAGCAGTCCCGGGACAGGGAGCTCCTACGAGCAGTACTTC.